This T cell receptor beta chain stems from a study of T cell responses to AZD1222 COVID-19 vaccine. Across the whole study: Timing groups of about 4 and about 12 weeks for second doses were pooled. Study results and caveats: Regions 160-218 and 743-854 dominated among vaccine-associated CD4 TCRs spanning spike. Baseline serology detected seropositivity in only a handful of AZD1222 recipients. The donor cohort was predominantly white British with a female majority, and clonal diversity may have been underestimated.

V shed 2 bases and J 5 bases; nucleotides not matched to a gene: 12. Germline-derived CDR1 and CDR2 are LNHDA and SQIVND (reference sequence). CDR3 length equals 19 residues. Using immunoSEQ multiplex PCR, the repertoire was profiled, and TCRdb retains in-frame clones only, with some absent. The data show 110,000 to 150,000 clones, 70% to 90% seen once. As regards this clone: Its antigen is unidentified.

The genes are TRBV19 and TRBJ2-5; 15 bases match TRBD2. The sequence was collected from an adult in good health. The sample here was peripheral blood, taken on day 0 of AZD1222 vaccination. The chain's CDR3 is CASSIPPGLAGGSLETQYF. CDR3 in DNA: TGTGCCAGTAGTATACCCCCGGGACTAGCGGGAGGCTCCCTGGAGACCCAGTACTTC.